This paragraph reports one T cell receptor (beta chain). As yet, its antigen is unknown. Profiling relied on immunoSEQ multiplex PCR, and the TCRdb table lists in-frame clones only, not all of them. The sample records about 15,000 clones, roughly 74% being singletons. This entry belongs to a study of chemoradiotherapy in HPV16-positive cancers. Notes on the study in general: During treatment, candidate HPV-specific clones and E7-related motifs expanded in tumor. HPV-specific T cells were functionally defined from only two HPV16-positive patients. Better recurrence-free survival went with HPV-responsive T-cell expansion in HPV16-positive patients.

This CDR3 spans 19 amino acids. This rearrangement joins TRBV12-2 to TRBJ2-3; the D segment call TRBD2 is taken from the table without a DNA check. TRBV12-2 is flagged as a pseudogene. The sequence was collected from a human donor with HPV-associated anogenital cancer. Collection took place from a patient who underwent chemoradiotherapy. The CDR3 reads CASRLARASGRAGTDTQYF. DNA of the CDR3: TGTGCAAGTCGCTTAGCGCGGGCTAGCGGGAGGGCCGGCACAGATACGCAGTATTTT.